The present T cell receptor (beta chain) was sequenced within a study of blood T cell repertoires in COVID-19. Overall study context: Spain, Italy and the United States supplied samples that represented acute and convalescent COVID-19. From T cells, B-cell-depleted T cells, or PBMCs came the material, which was cDNA or gDNA.

In germline, CDR1 is LGHDT, CDR2 YNNKEL (reference sequence). Trimming left V 4 bases short and J 1 base short, with 16 bases between. The CDR3 runs 16 residues. Original data processing: Reference gene primers were amplified, and this amplification served to estimate nucleated cell counts. Only in-frame clones appear in the TCRdb table, and some are missing; sequencing was by immunoSEQ multiplex PCR. V and J calls and clone size follow that table, whereas D and trimming were derived from the DNA. Here the sample spans 130,000 to 150,000 clones, 65% to 90% being singletons. V usage is TRBV3-1 (or the pseudogene TRBV3-2) and J usage is TRBJ1-1; TRBD1 might be the D (6 bases). Material: peripheral blood. The clonotype comes from a woman between 50 and 59 years old in a cohort sampled during active or convalescent COVID-19. CDR3 region: CASSLGAANRNTEAFF. CDR3 coding DNA: TGTGCCAGCAGCCTGGGGGCCGCAAATCGGAACACTGAAGCTTTCTTT.